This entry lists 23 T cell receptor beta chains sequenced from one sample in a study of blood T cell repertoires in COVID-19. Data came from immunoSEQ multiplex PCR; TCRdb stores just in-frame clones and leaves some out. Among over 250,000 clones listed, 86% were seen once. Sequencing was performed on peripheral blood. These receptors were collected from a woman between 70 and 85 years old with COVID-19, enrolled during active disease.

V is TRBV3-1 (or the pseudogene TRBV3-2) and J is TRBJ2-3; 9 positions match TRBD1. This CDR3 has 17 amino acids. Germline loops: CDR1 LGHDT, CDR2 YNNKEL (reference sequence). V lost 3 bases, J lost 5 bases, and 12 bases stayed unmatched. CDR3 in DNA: TGTGCCAGCAGCCAGGAATCCGGGACAGGGCGGTTAGATACGCAGTATTTT. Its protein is CASSQESGTGRLDTQYF.

CDR3 protein: CASSTLAGPAKNIQYF. The CDR3 DNA is TGTGCCAGCAGCACTCTAGCGGGGCCAGCCAAAAACATTCAGTACTTC. The rearrangement uses TRBV9 and TRBJ2-4, with 9 positions matching TRBD2. CDR3 length equals 16 residues. Germline trimming cut 4 bases from V and 0 bases from J; bases unmatched to any gene: 5. CDR1 and CDR2 (germline): SGDLS, YYNGEE.

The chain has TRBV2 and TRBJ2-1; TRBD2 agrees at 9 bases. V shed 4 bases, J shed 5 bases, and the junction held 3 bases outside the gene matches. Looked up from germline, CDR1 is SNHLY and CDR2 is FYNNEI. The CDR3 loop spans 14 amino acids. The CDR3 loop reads CASSVQRGDNEQFF. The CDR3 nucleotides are TGTGCCAGCAGTGTTCAGCGGGGGGACAATGAGCAGTTCTTC.

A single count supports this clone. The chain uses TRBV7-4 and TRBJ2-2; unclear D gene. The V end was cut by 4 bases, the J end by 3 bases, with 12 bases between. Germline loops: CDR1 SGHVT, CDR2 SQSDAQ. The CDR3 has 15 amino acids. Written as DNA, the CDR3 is TGTGCCAGCAGCTCAAGACTTCTTTACACCGGGGAGCTGTTTTTT. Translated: CASSSRLLYTGELFF.

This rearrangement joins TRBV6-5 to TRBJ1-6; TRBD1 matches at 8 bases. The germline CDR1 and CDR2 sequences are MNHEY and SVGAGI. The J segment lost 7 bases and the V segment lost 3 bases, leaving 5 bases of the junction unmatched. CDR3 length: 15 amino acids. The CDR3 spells CASSYLQGGNSPLHF. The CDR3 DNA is TGTGCCAGCAGTTATTTACAGGGGGGAAATTCACCCCTCCACTTT.

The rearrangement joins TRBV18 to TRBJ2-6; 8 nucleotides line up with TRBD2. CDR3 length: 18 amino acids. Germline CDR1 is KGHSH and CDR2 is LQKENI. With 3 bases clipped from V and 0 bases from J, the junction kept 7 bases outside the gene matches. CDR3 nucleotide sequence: TGTGCCAGCTCACCGCGGCTAGCGGGCCTCTCTGGGGCCAACGTCCTGACTTTC. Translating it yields CASSPRLAGLSGANVLTF.

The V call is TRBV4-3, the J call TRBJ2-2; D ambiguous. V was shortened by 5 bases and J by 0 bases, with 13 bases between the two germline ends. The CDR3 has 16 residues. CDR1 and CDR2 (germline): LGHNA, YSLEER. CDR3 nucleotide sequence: TGCGCCAGCAGCTCTGACACGTTCGCGAACACCGGGGAGCTGTTTTTT. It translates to CASSSDTFANTGELFF.

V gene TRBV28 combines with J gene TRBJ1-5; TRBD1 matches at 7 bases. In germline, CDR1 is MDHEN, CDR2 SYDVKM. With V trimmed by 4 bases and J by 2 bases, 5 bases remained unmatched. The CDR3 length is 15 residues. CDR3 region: CASSSTGAGNQPQHF. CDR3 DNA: TGTGCCAGCAGTTCCACAGGGGCGGGCAATCAGCCCCAGCATTTT.

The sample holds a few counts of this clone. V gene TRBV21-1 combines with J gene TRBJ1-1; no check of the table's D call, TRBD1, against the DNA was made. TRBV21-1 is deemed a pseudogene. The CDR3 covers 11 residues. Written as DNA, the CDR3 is TGTGCCACCACACTGAACACTGAAGCTTTCTTT. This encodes CATTLNTEAFF.

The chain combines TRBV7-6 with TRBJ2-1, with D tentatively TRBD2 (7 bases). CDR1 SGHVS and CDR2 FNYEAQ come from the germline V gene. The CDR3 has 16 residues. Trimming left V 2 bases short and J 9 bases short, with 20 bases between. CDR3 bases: TGTGCCAGCAGCTTATTTCTGAGGGGGGGTGGAATTGAGCAGTTCTTC. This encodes CASSLFLRGGGIEQFF.

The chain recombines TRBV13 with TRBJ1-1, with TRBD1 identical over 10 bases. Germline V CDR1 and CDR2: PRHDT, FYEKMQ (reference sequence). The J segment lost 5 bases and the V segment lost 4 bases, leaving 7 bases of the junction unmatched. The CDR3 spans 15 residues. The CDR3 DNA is TGTGCCAGCAGCTCCCGGACAGGGGGATGGACTGAAGCTTTCTTT. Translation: CASSSRTGGWTEAFF. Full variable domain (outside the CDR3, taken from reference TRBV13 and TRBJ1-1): AAGVIQSPRHLIKEKRETATLKCYPIPRHDTVYWYQQGPGQDPQFLISFYEKMQSDKGSIPDRFSAQQFSDYHSELNMSSLELGDSALYFCASSSRTGGWTEAFFGQGTRLTVV.

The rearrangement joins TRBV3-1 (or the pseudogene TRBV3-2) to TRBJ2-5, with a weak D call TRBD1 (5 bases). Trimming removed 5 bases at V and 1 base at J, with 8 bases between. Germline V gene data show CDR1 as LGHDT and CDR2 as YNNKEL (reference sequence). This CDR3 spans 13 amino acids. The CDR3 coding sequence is TGTGCCAGCAGCTCCGACAGCCAAGAGACCCAGTACTTC. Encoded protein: CASSSDSQETQYF.

The CDR3 region is CASGLVLGGGKETQYF. CDR3 bases: TGTGCTAGTGGTTTGGTACTAGGGGGGGGAAAAGAGACCCAGTACTTC. The chain links TRBV12-5 to TRBJ2-5; a possible D gene is TRBD2 (7 bases). CDR1 is LGHNT, CDR2 FRNRAP, per germline. The CDR3 runs to 16 residues. Deletions cut 0 bases from V and 3 bases from J, with 14 bases between. Full variable domain (missing parts from reference TRBV12-5 and TRBJ2-5): DARVTQTPRHKVTEMGQEVTMRCQPILGHNTVFWYRQTMMQGLELLAYFRNRAPLDDSGMPKDRFSAEMPDATLATLKIQPSEPRDSAVYFCASGLVLGGGKETQYFGPGTRLLVL.

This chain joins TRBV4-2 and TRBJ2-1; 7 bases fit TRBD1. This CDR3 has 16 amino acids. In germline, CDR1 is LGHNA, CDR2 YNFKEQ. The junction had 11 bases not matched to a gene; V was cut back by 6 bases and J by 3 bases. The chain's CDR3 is CASRTNTGDGYNEQFF. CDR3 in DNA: TGTGCCAGCAGGACCAATACAGGGGACGGCTACAATGAGCAGTTCTTC.

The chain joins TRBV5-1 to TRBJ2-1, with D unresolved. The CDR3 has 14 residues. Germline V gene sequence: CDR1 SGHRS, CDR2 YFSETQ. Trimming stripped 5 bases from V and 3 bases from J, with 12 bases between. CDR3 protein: CASSLLTNYNEQFF. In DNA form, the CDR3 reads TGCGCCAGCAGTCTCCTAACCAACTACAATGAGCAGTTCTTC.

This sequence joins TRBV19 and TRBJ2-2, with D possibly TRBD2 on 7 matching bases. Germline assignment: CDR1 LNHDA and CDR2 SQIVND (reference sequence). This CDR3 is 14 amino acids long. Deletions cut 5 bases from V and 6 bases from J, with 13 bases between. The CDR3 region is CASSEWGGPGELFF. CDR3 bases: TGTGCCAGTAGTGAGTGGGGGGGCCCCGGGGAGCTGTTTTTT.

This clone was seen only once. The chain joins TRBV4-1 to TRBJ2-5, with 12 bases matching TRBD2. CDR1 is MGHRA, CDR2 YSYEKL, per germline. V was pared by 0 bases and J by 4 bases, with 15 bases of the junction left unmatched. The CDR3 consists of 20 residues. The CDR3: CASSQESRGLAGGMGETQYF. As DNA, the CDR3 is TGCGCCAGCAGCCAAGAGTCTAGAGGGCTAGCGGGGGGGATGGGAGAGACCCAGTACTTC.

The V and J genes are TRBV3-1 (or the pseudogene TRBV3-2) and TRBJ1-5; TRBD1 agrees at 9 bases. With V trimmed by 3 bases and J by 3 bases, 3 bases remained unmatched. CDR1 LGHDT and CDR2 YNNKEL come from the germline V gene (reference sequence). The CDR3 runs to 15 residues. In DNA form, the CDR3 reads TGTGCCAGCAGCCAGGGACAGGGAAACAATCAGCCCCAGCATTTT. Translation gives CASSQGQGNNQPQHF.

The CDR3 DNA is TGCGCCAGCAGCTGGGGTTTAGCGGGGGTTTACGAGCAGTACTTC. Protein product: CASSWGLAGVYEQYF. The V and J genes are TRBV5-1 and TRBJ2-7; 9 nucleotides match TRBD2. The CDR3 is 15 residues long. The germline V gene has CDR1 SGHRS and CDR2 YFSETQ. Trimming cost V 3 bases and J 4 bases; bases outside gene matches: 8.

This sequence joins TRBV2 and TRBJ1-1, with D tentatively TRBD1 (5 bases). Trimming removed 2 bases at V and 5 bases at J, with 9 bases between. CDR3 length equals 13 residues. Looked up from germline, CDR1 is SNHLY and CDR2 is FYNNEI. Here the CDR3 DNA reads TGTGCCAGCAGTGAAATGGGGGGAACTGAAGCTTTCTTT. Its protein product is CASSEMGGTEAFF.

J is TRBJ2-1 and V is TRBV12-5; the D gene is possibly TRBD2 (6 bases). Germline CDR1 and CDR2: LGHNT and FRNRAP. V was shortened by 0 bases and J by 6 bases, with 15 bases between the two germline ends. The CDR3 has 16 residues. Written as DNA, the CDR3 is TGTGCTAGTGGTTTGGTCTTGGGCGGGGACCGCAATGAGCAGTTCTTC. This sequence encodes CASGLVLGGDRNEQFF.

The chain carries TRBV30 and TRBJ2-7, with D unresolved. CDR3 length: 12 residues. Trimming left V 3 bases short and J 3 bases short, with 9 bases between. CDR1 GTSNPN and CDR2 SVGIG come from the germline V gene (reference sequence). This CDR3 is CAWSLQDYEQYF. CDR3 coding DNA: TGTGCCTGGAGCCTTCAGGACTACGAGCAGTACTTC.

The CDR3 DNA reads TGTGCCAGCAGCAAAGAGGGAGAGGATGGTCAGCCCCAGCATTTT. This encodes CASSKEGEDGQPQHF. The chain recombines TRBV21-1 with TRBJ1-5. TRBV21-1 is annotated as a pseudogene. The CDR3 runs 15 residues.